This is a list of T cell receptor beta chains from one sample in a study of T-cell reconstitution after alpha-beta-depleted transplantation in children. TCRdb itself ran the PCR reads through MiXCR, one entry per CDR3 protein. The sample lists 420,000 or so distinct CDR3 sequences, about a tenth occurring once. The specimen was PBMCs from the stem cell graft donor, collected from the stem cell graft. These receptor sequences come from a human donor who donated a stem cell graft to a child with acute myeloid leukemia. Each CDR3 is given with its conserved first and last residue. The order of the fields is CDR3 length, D gene, V gene, clone size, J gene, CDR3 protein, CDR3 DNA. D genes are given only for firm matches. Clone size is given for some rows only: seen once, a few or many times, or a class if the clone is expanded.

length: 15
D: TRBD2
V: TRBV5-1
size: many
J: TRBJ2-5
CDR3: CASSLGLAGKETQYF
DNA: TGCGCCAGCAGCTTGGGACTAGCGGGGAAAGAGACCCAGTACTTC

length: 16
D: -
V: TRBV5-4
size: -
J: TRBJ2-5
CDR3: CASSLTGIGRKETQYF
DNA: TGTGCCAGCAGCTTAACGGGCATCGGGCGCAAAGAGACCCAGTACTTC

length: 13
D: -
V: TRBV18
size: many
J: TRBJ1-2
CDR3: CASSLTDFYGYTF
DNA: TGTGCCAGCTCACTAACGGACTTTTATGGCTACACCTTC

length: 15
D: -
V: TRBV11-2
size: -
J: TRBJ2-2
CDR3: CASSLDYRSTGELFF
DNA: TGTGCCAGCAGCTTAGATTACAGGAGCACCGGGGAGCTGTTTTTT

length: 16
D: -
V: TRBV5-1
size: -
J: TRBJ1-1
CDR3: CASSLYKGRPYTEAFF
DNA: TGCGCCAGCAGCCTGTATAAGGGACGACCTTACACTGAAGCTTTCTTT

length: 18
D: TRBD1
V: TRBV11-1
size: -
J: TRBJ2-6
CDR3: CASSHQPGGPSGANGLTF
DNA: TGTGCCAGCAGCCACCAGCCAGGGGGTCCCTCTGGGGCCAACGGCCTGACTTTC

length: 12
D: TRBD1
V: TRBV6-2/TRBV6-3
size: few
J: TRBJ2-3
CDR3: CASSRQGSAQYF
DNA: TGTGCCAGCAGTAGACAGGGAAGTGCGCAGTATTTT

length: 14
D: TRBD1
V: TRBV5-1
size: -
J: TRBJ1-6
CDR3: CASRAGTGGSPLHF
DNA: TGCGCCAGCAGAGCCGGGACAGGGGGTTCACCCCTCCACTTT

length: 12
D: TRBD1
V: TRBV6-1
size: -
J: TRBJ2-4
CDR3: CASSDAGQGPYF
DNA: TGTGCCAGCAGTGATGCTGGACAGGGCCCCTACTTC

length: 15
D: -
V: TRBV18
size: few
J: TRBJ1-5
CDR3: CASSPPPGNNQPQHF
DNA: TGTGCCAGCTCACCACCGCCGGGCAACAATCAGCCCCAGCATTTT

length: 12
D: -
V: TRBV20-1
size: few
J: TRBJ1-2
CDR3: CSGNGRDYGYTF
DNA: TGCAGTGGAAACGGGAGGGACTATGGCTACACCTTC

length: 14
D: -
V: TRBV5-1
size: -
J: TRBJ2-5
CDR3: CASGSWTVQETQYF
DNA: TGCGCCAGCGGCTCTTGGACAGTCCAAGAGACCCAGTACTTC

length: 16
D: TRBD2
V: TRBV7-2
size: many
J: TRBJ2-5
CDR3: CASSLEGTSGGETQYF
DNA: TGTGCCAGCAGCTTAGAGGGGACTAGCGGCGGAGAGACCCAGTACTTC

length: 16
D: TRBD1
V: TRBV3-1
size: -
J: TRBJ2-1
CDR3: CASSQDPGTAYNEQFF
DNA: TGTGCCAGCAGCCAAGATCCCGGGACAGCCTACAATGAGCAGTTCTTC

length: 15
D: TRBD1
V: TRBV6-1
size: -
J: TRBJ1-4
CDR3: CASSELGQTDEKLFF
DNA: TGTGCCAGCAGTGAATTGGGACAGACGGATGAAAAACTGTTTTTT

length: 15
D: -
V: TRBV7-7
size: once
J: TRBJ2-3
CDR3: CASSLGGSSDDTQYF
DNA: TGTGCTAGCAGCTTAGGAGGATCTAGCGACGATACGCAGTATTTT

length: 16
D: -
V: TRBV5-1
size: few
J: TRBJ2-3
CDR3: CASSLGVADHTDTQYF
DNA: TGCGCCAGCAGCTTGGGGGTAGCGGACCACACAGATACGCAGTATTTT

length: 14
D: -
V: TRBV5-1
size: many
J: TRBJ1-1
CDR3: CASSLSGAYTEAFF
DNA: TGCGCCAGCAGCTTGTCAGGGGCGTACACTGAAGCTTTCTTT

length: 14
D: TRBD2
V: TRBV6-5
size: many
J: TRBJ2-5
CDR3: CARSTSSGQETQYF
DNA: TGTGCCAGATCAACCTCTAGCGGACAAGAGACCCAGTACTTC

length: 16
D: -
V: TRBV5-1
size: -
J: TRBJ1-4
CDR3: CASSLGGGRANEKLFF
DNA: TGCGCCAGCAGCCTGGGCGGGGGAAGGGCTAATGAAAAACTGTTTTTT

length: 12
D: TRBD2
V: TRBV29-1
size: many
J: TRBJ2-5
CDR3: CSVRLAGETQYF
DNA: TGCAGCGTTCGACTAGCGGGCGAGACCCAGTACTTC

length: 16
D: TRBD1
V: TRBV7-8
size: few
J: TRBJ2-7
CDR3: CASSPDDGTGGDEQYF
DNA: TGTGCCAGCAGCCCCGACGACGGGACAGGAGGGGACGAGCAGTACTTC

length: 13
D: -
V: TRBV20-1
size: -
J: TRBJ2-7
CDR3: CSATSTGSYEQYF
DNA: TGCAGTGCCACCTCGACAGGCTCCTACGAGCAGTACTTC

length: 15
D: TRBD1
V: TRBV3-1
size: many
J: TRBJ2-5
CDR3: CASSQGQGRRETQYF
DNA: TGTGCCAGCAGCCAGGGACAGGGGAGAAGAGAGACCCAGTACTTC

length: 15
D: -
V: TRBV19
size: -
J: TRBJ2-6
CDR3: CASSIDPPGANVLTF
DNA: TGTGCCAGTAGTATTGATCCCCCTGGGGCCAACGTCCTGACTTTC

length: 13
D: -
V: TRBV11-3
size: -
J: TRBJ2-1
CDR3: CASSLDQVSAQFF
DNA: TGTGCCAGCAGCTTAGATCAAGTGTCAGCCCAGTTCTTC

length: 12
D: TRBD1
V: TRBV6-5
size: -
J: TRBJ2-2
CDR3: CASSNGPGGLFF
DNA: TGTGCCAGCAGTAATGGACCAGGGGGGCTGTTTTTT

length: 17
D: -
V: TRBV5-1
size: -
J: TRBJ2-1
CDR3: CASSLPSVPSSYNEQFF
DNA: TGCGCCAGCAGCTTGCCTAGCGTACCGAGCTCCTACAATGAGCAGTTCTTC

length: 18
D: TRBD1
V: TRBV5-1
size: few
J: TRBJ2-5
CDR3: CASSLVQGARLLQETQYF
DNA: TGCGCCAGCAGCTTGGTACAGGGGGCGCGGCTCCTCCAAGAGACCCAGTACTTC

length: 16
D: TRBD2
V: TRBV7-2
size: few
J: TRBJ2-1
CDR3: CASSSPTSGFYNEQFF
DNA: TGTGCCAGCAGCTCCCCTACTAGCGGGTTCTACAATGAGCAGTTCTTC

length: 15
D: -
V: TRBV3-1
size: -
J: TRBJ2-1
CDR3: CASSHQPEVVYEQFF
DNA: TGTGCCAGCAGCCATCAACCGGAGGTCGTCTATGAGCAGTTCTTC

length: 10
D: -
V: TRBV29-1
size: many
J: TRBJ2-1
CDR3: CSVGYNEQFF
DNA: TGCAGCGTTGGCTACAATGAGCAGTTCTTC

length: 14
D: -
V: TRBV7-3
size: -
J: TRBJ2-7
CDR3: CASSSHRELSEQYF
DNA: TGTGCCAGCAGCTCGCACAGGGAGTTGAGCGAGCAGTACTTC

length: 16
D: TRBD2
V: TRBV18
size: -
J: TRBJ2-3
CDR3: CASSSALAGGTDTQYF
DNA: TGTGCCAGCTCATCGGCTTTAGCGGGAGGCACAGATACGCAGTATTTT

length: 16
D: TRBD1
V: TRBV20-1
size: few
J: TRBJ1-2
CDR3: CSARTLGTGGGYGYTF
DNA: TGCAGTGCTAGGACCCTCGGGACAGGGGGGGGCTATGGCTACACCTTC

length: 14
D: -
V: TRBV6-2/TRBV6-3
size: many
J: TRBJ2-3
CDR3: CASSHGQGMDTQYF
DNA: TGTGCCAGCAGCCACGGGCAGGGAATGGATACGCAGTATTTT

length: 15
D: TRBD1
V: TRBV20-1
size: -
J: TRBJ1-4
CDR3: CSARPRDRDPEKLFF
DNA: TGCAGTGCTAGACCACGGGACAGGGACCCTGAAAAACTGTTTTTT

length: 13
D: TRBD1
V: TRBV11-2
size: -
J: TRBJ2-7
CDR3: CASSDGTASKQYF
DNA: TGTGCCAGCAGCGACGGGACAGCATCTAAGCAGTACTTC

length: 12
D: -
V: TRBV6-5
size: many
J: TRBJ2-1
CDR3: CASRYHQDEQFF
DNA: TGTGCCAGCCGTTATCATCAGGATGAGCAGTTCTTC

length: 12
D: -
V: TRBV10-3
size: -
J: TRBJ2-1
CDR3: CAIRQVFDAQFF
DNA: TGTGCCATTAGACAGGTTTTCGATGCGCAGTTCTTC

length: 16
D: TRBD2
V: TRBV5-1
size: -
J: TRBJ2-7
CDR3: CASSSTSGSAWGEQYF
DNA: TGCGCCAGCAGCTCGACTAGCGGTTCGGCTTGGGGTGAGCAGTACTTC

length: 16
D: -
V: TRBV16
size: -
J: TRBJ1-1
CDR3: CASSQSRAPLNTEAFF
DNA: TGTGCCAGCAGCCAATCTCGAGCTCCTCTTAACACTGAAGCTTTCTTT

length: 13
D: -
V: TRBV13
size: many
J: TRBJ2-2
CDR3: CASSLGSTGELFF
DNA: TGTGCCAGCAGCTTAGGTAGCACCGGGGAGCTGTTTTTT

length: 14
D: -
V: TRBV6-2/TRBV6-3
size: few
J: TRBJ2-1
CDR3: CASKMMDKHNEQFF
DNA: TGTGCCAGCAAAATGATGGACAAGCACAATGAGCAGTTCTTC